This TCR beta chain was sequenced for a study of cytomegalovirus exposure and HLA in healthy donors. Germline CDR1 is LNHDA and CDR2 is SQIVND (reference sequence). The CDR3 runs to 15 residues. Trimming shortened V by 8 bases and J by 7 bases, and 20 bases separated the two germline ends. The PCR employed 60 Vbeta primers together with 13 Jbeta primers. Sequencing was performed with immunoSEQ multiplex PCR; in TCRdb, only in-frame clones are kept and a portion is missing. Counted here are over 150,000 clones, about 81% occurring once; the ten biggest clones make up roughly 2%. This receptor was identified in a woman aged 18-29 years in good health and CMV-seronegative. The V gene is TRBV19, the J gene TRBJ2-2, with D perhaps matching TRBD1 (7 bases). The sample was PBMCs. The CDR3 DNA follows: TGTGCCAGTCGAGGTTGGATTCAGGGGGGCGGGGAGCTGTTTTTT. Its translation: CASRGWIQGGGELFF.